This T cell receptor (beta chain) emerged from a study of OX40 agonist ivuxolimab in advanced cancers. Study overall: An agonistic human IgG2 monoclonal antibody against OX40 (CD134) was given. Treatment received earlier with anti-PD-1, anti-PD-L1 or anti-CTLA-4 agents was allowed, and over 35% had some.

This CDR3 is built from 15 residues. The germline CDR1 and CDR2 sequences are SGHDT and YYEEEE. Trimming stripped 0 bases from V and 2 bases from J, with 9 bases between. TCRdb's table, derived via immunoSEQ multiplex PCR, lists solely in-frame clones and lacks some. The sample holds about 64,000 clones, about nine tenths seen once. The specimen comprised CD4+ or CD8+ T cells sorted from blood, sampled in a trial of the OX40 agonist ivuxolimab. This sequence originates from an adult with an advanced solid tumor such as melanoma, head and neck, liver or kidney cancer. The chain uses TRBV5-6 and TRBJ2-1; D gene unclear. CDR3: CASSLEQIAYNEQFF. CDR3 sequence (DNA): TGTGCCAGCAGCTTGGAACAGATAGCCTACAATGAGCAGTTCTTC.